Below are 24 T cell receptor beta chains sequenced from a single sample in a study of breast tumors, draining lymph nodes, adjacent tissues. TCRdb itself ran the multiplex PCR reads through MiXCR, one entry per CDR3 protein. The sample records 15,000 to 20,000 distinct CDR3 sequences, 63% being singletons. Sequencing was done on a sample of tumor-adjacent breast tissue. Source of these receptors: a female donor with breast cancer. Some clones in this sample may be carry-over from other donors' samples.

This clonotype was found many times. A much larger clone lies a single base off, so this may be a read error. This sequence joins TRBV20-1 and TRBJ2-4, with D unresolved. The CDR3 consists of 13 residues. Germline-derived CDR1 and CDR2 are DFQATT and SNEGSKA (reference sequence). The CDR3: CSAISHAKNTQYF. CDR3 coding DNA: TGCAGTGCTATAAGTCATGCCAAAAACACTCAGTACTTC.

This rearrangement joins TRBV24-1 to TRBJ2-3; D not certain. The CDR3 totals 16 residues. Germline CDR1 is KGHDR and CDR2 is SFDVKD. The germline V and J ends were trimmed by 0 bases and 1 base, with 10 bases remaining between them. DNA for the CDR3: TGTGCCACCAGTGATTTGGCATTCTCGGGCACAGATACGCAGTATTTT. It translates to CATSDLAFSGTDTQYF.

The V gene is TRBV5-1, the J gene TRBJ2-5, with 11 positions matching TRBD2. V was pared by 4 bases and J by 4 bases, with 9 bases of the junction left unmatched. The CDR3 is 16 amino acids. Germline V gives CDR1 SGHRS, CDR2 YFSETQ. CDR3 protein: CASSRETSGKRETQYF. The CDR3, as DNA: TGCGCCAGCAGCCGGGAGACTAGCGGGAAACGAGAGACCCAGTACTTC.

The chain links TRBV29-1 to TRBJ1-5; 10 positions match TRBD1. In germline, CDR1 is SQVTM, CDR2 ANQGSEA. Trimming cost V 6 bases and J 1 base; bases outside gene matches: 6. This CDR3 region has 15 residues. The CDR3 reads CSVGGTGASNQPQHF. As DNA, the CDR3 is TGCAGCGTCGGGGGGACAGGGGCAAGCAATCAGCCCCAGCATTTT.

There are a few counts of this clonotype. V usage is TRBV10-3 and J usage is TRBJ1-3; 8 positions agree with TRBD1. V shed 10 bases, J shed 3 bases, and the junction held 8 bases outside the gene matches. Germline-derived CDR1 and CDR2 are ENHRY and SYGVKD. The CDR3 has 14 residues. CDR3 amino acids: CASWTGLDGNTIYF. The CDR3 region has the DNA TGTGCCAGTTGGACAGGGCTGGATGGAAACACCATATATTTT.

In its sample, this clonotype was seen many times. The chain couples TRBV11-2 to TRBJ2-4; 8 nucleotides match TRBD1. The J segment lost 9 bases and the V segment lost 4 bases, leaving 8 bases of the junction unmatched. CDR3 length: 14 amino acids. Germline V CDR1 and CDR2: SGHAT, FQNNGV. DNA for the CDR3: TGTGCCAGCAGCTCCGGACAGGGTATCCCCATTCAGTACTTC. Protein sequence: CASSSGQGIPIQYF.

In its sample, this clonotype is medium-sized. This chain joins TRBV6-5 and TRBJ1-2, with 10 bases lining up with TRBD1. The CDR3 runs to 16 residues. The germline gives CDR1 MNHEY, CDR2 SVGAGI. V was pared by 4 bases and J by 4 bases, with 9 bases of the junction left unmatched. In DNA form, the CDR3 reads TGTGCCAGCAGTTCCGGGACAGGGGCTTATGGCTATGGCTACACCTTC. Translation gives CASSSGTGAYGYGYTF.

The chain is built from TRBV10-3 and TRBJ2-1; 12 nucleotides align to TRBD2. The CDR3 is 15 amino acids. V lost 5 bases to trimming and J lost 4 bases; unmatched junction nucleotides: 3. Per the germline V gene, CDR1 is ENHRY and CDR2 is SYGVKD. CDR3 in DNA: TGTGCCATCAGTCGACTAGCGGGAGATTACAATGAGCAGTTCTTC. Its translation is CAISRLAGDYNEQFF.

The CDR3 bases are TGTGCCAGCAGCTTACTAAGTAGCTCCTATAATTCACCCCTCCACTTT. Amino acid sequence: CASSLLSSSYNSPLHF. The J gene is TRBJ1-6, the V gene TRBV7-6; D not resolved. Germline CDR1 and CDR2: SGHVS and FNYEAQ. The CDR3 sequence is 16 residues long. Trimming stripped 2 bases from V and 0 bases from J, with 8 bases between. Looking up the rest from reference TRBV7-6 and TRBJ1-6 gives the full variable domain: GAGVSQSPRYKVTKRGQDVALRCDPISGHVSLYWYRQALGQGPEFLTYFNYEAQQDKSGLPNDRFSAERPEGSISTLTIQRTEQRDSAMYRCASSLLSSSYNSPLHFGNGTRLTVT.

This clonotype has at least ten counts. The chain links TRBV3-1 to TRBJ1-4; D not resolved. The CDR3 loop spans 15 amino acids. Germline V CDR1 and CDR2: LGHDT, YNNKEL (reference sequence). V was cut by 0 bases and J by 1 base, with 6 bases left in between. The chain's CDR3 is CASSQDWGTNEKLFF. CDR3 bases: TGTGCCAGCAGCCAAGATTGGGGAACTAATGAAAAACTGTTTTTT.

The V call is TRBV2, the J call TRBJ1-5; TRBD1 is a possible D gene (5 bases). Trimming cost V 5 bases and J 5 bases, with 7 bases left between them. The CDR3 contains 12 residues. Germline V CDR1 and CDR2: SNHLY, FYNNEI. As DNA, the CDR3 is TGTGCCAGCAGTTTCAGGGATCAGCCCCAGCATTTT. This gives the protein CASSFRDQPQHF. Full variable domain (missing parts from reference TRBV2 and TRBJ1-5): EPEVTQTPSHQVTQMGQEVILRCVPISNHLYFYWYRQILGQKVEFLVSFYNNEISEKSEIFDDQFSVERPDGSNFTLKIRSTKLEDSAMYFCASSFRDQPQHFGDGTRLSIL.

The chain uses TRBV6-1 and TRBJ1-2, with 8 bases identical to TRBD1. V gave up 1 base and J gave up 4 bases; unmatched junction bases: 2. From germline, CDR1 is MNHNS and CDR2 SASEGT. The CDR3 extends over 14 amino acids. This CDR3 is CASSEGTGLYGYTF. CDR3 coding DNA: TGTGCCAGCAGTGAAGGGACAGGGCTCTATGGCTACACCTTC.

The chain uses TRBV20-1 and TRBJ2-1; tentatively, D is TRBD2 (5 bases). Germline loops: CDR1 DFQATT, CDR2 SNEGSKA (reference sequence). V lost 5 bases to trimming and J lost 11 bases, with 10 bases between them. This CDR3 region has 10 residues. The DNA of the CDR3 is TGCAGTGCTTCCAGAGGGCAGCAGTTCTTC. It yields the protein CSASRGQQFF.

The rearrangement uses TRBV2 and TRBJ2-1, with 10 bases aligning to TRBD2. V was pared by 6 bases and J by 8 bases, with 7 bases of the junction left unmatched. The CDR3 length is 14 residues. Germline-derived CDR1 and CDR2 are SNHLY and FYNNEI. CDR3 coding DNA: TGTGCCAGCAGCGGGAGCGGGGGGGCCGATGAGCAGTTCTTC. Translation: CASSGSGGADEQFF.

The chain is built from TRBV7-9 and TRBJ2-3, with TRBD1 as a possible D gene (7 bases). This CDR3 has 15 residues. The germline gives CDR1 SEHNR, CDR2 FQNEAQ (reference sequence). The V end was cut by 7 bases, the J end by 2 bases, with 16 bases between. The CDR3 here is CASTAGGRDTDTQYF. The DNA of the CDR3 is TGTGCCAGCACCGCAGGGGGGCGGGACACAGATACGCAGTATTTT.

The chain has TRBV6-5 and TRBJ1-6; TRBD1 matches 7 bases. This CDR3 has 13 amino acids. With 6 bases clipped from V and 8 bases from J, the junction kept 4 bases outside the gene matches. Germline V gene data show CDR1 as MNHEY and CDR2 as SVGAGI. The CDR3 DNA follows: TGTGCCAGCAGGCAGACAGGGTATTCACCCCTCCACTTT. This sequence encodes CASRQTGYSPLHF.

In its sample, this clonotype was seen many times. The CDR3 spells CASSSGPPSEQFF. The CDR3 DNA reads as TGTGCCAGCAGCTCCGGGCCCCCTTCGGAGCAGTTCTTC. The chain has TRBV6-6 and TRBJ2-1; no firm D call. Trimming shortened V by 6 bases and J by 10 bases, and 16 bases separated the two germline ends. The CDR3 runs 13 residues. Germline V gene lookup returns CDR1 MNHNY and CDR2 SVGAGI (reference sequence).

Many counts were recorded for this clonotype. V usage is TRBV5-8 and J usage is TRBJ2-3; D remains ambiguous. Germline assignment: CDR1 SGHTS and CDR2 YDEGEE. The CDR3 totals 12 residues. Between the trimmed V and J ends, which lost 4 bases and 4 bases, there was a span of 7 bases. The CDR3 region is CASSGWPDTQYF. CDR3 coding DNA: TGTGCCAGCAGCGGGTGGCCAGATACGCAGTATTTT.

The gene calls are TRBV2 and TRBJ1-5; D remains unclear. Germline V gives CDR1 SNHLY, CDR2 FYNNEI. Trimming left V 4 bases short and J 2 bases short, with 9 bases between. CDR3 length: 14 residues. In DNA, the CDR3 is TGTGCCAGCAGTGTTGAGGGAGGCAATCAGCCCCAGCATTTT. Encoded protein: CASSVEGGNQPQHF.

For this clonotype: Since no conserved phenylalanine or tryptophan closes the CDR3, a read error is the likely cause. CDR3 region: CASWNQPQHL. The CDR3 DNA sequence: TGTGCCAGCTGGAATCAGCCCCAGCATTTA. This chain links TRBV7-2 with TRBJ1-5, with unresolved D. The CDR3 runs 10 residues. The V end was cut by 8 bases, the J end by 4 bases, with 3 bases between. CDR1 is SGHTA, CDR2 FQGNSA, per germline.

Worth noting for this clonotype: The conserved closing phenylalanine or tryptophan is absent in this CDR3, likely reflecting a read error. The genes are TRBV27 and TRBJ1-2; a weak D match, TRBD1 (5 bases). Germline-derived CDR1 and CDR2 are MNHEY and SMNVEV (reference sequence). The CDR3 has 19 amino acids. The CDR3 DNA reads as TGTGCCAGCAGTTCTCGGCACCGATTCAGGGATTCGGCTAACTATGGTTACACCTCC. Its protein product is CASSSRHRFRDSANYGYTS.

This sequence joins TRBV19 and TRBJ1-3, with a tentative D call TRBD1 (6 bases). Germline V gives CDR1 LNHDA, CDR2 SQIVND (reference sequence). V was pared by 6 bases and J by 7 bases, with 10 bases between. This CDR3 has 12 residues. CDR3 nucleotides: TGTGCCAGTAGGCCAGGGGAGAACACCATATATTTT. Amino acids: CASRPGENTIYF.

As regards this clonotype: One junction end does not reproduce the germline sequence, and a read error may be involved. This chain links TRBV4-3 with TRBJ1-2; TRBD1 might be the D (5 bases). CDR1 and CDR2 from the germline V gene are LGHNA and YSLEER. CDR3 length: 14 amino acids. The CDR3 reads CACSQGEGNYGYTF. In nucleotides, the CDR3 is TGCGCCTGCAGCCAAGGGGAGGGGAACTATGGCTACACCTTC.

In its sample, this clonotype was seen many times. The V and J genes are TRBV6-5 and TRBJ1-6; D perhaps matches TRBD1 (5 bases). V dropped 5 bases and J dropped 9 bases, with 29 bases sitting between them. Germline lookup yields CDR1 MNHEY and CDR2 SVGAGI. This CDR3 is 19 amino acids long. CDR3 residues: CASSRKRPAGTLRGSPLHF. The CDR3 region has the DNA TGTGCCAGCAGTCGGAAACGTCCCGCCGGGACCCTTAGGGGTTCACCCCTCCACTTT.